A single TCR beta chain is shown here with its context. The sample is drawn from a study of shared T cell receptors in the human thymus. The data were produced by immunoSEQ multiplex PCR, yet TCRdb's version contains in-frame clones alone and is incomplete. The sample lists 700,000 or so clones, approximately 85% occurring once. This same sample was also taken into another study, of human thymus T cells. This second report adds: Unrelated individuals reportedly shared highly overlapping thymic TCR repertoires.

The specimen was thymocytes. The sequence was collected from a girl less than two years old with a congenital heart defect.

The CDR3 is CSVGDGGLHYGYTF. CDR3 in DNA: TGCAGCGTGGGGGACGGGGGGCTCCACTATGGCTACACCTTC. The V gene is TRBV29-1, the J gene TRBJ1-2; a possible D gene is TRBD1 (6 bases). The germline CDR1 and CDR2 sequences are SQVTM and ANQGSEA. The CDR3 has 14 amino acids. The ends were cut back, 6 bases at V and 3 bases at J, with 17 bases in the middle.